These 20 T cell receptor beta chains share one sample of origin, sequenced in a study of cytomegalovirus exposure and HLA in healthy donors. The table came from immunoSEQ multiplex PCR; TCRdb's copy has only in-frame clones and leaves some out. The data hold more than 45,000 clones, with 89% observed a single time. Specimen: PBMCs. These receptor sequences come from a woman aged 18-29 years in good health and CMV-seronegative.

The chain employs TRBV30 and TRBJ1-5, with a tentative D call TRBD1 (6 bases). Germline CDR1 GTSNPN, CDR2 SVGIG (reference sequence). The CDR3 contains 16 residues. V lost 2 bases and J lost 0, with 14 bases in between. The CDR3 spells CAWSLYGQLSNQPQHF. In DNA form, the CDR3 reads TGTGCCTGGAGTCTCTACGGACAGCTTAGCAATCAGCCCCAGCATTTT. The full variable domain, with the rest looked up from reference TRBV30 and TRBJ1-5, is SQTIHQWPATLVQPVGSPLSLECTVEGTSNPNLYWYRQAAGRGLQLLFYSVGIGQISSEVPQNLSASRPQDRQFILSSKKLLLSDSGFYLCAWSLYGQLSNQPQHFGDGTRLSIL.

Written as DNA, the CDR3 is TGTGCCAGCAGCGTAGGGACAGGGTATTATGGCTACACCTTC. Translation: CASSVGTGYYGYTF. The chain is built from TRBV9 and TRBJ1-2, with 8 nucleotides matching TRBD1. There are 14 residues in the CDR3. The germline V gene encodes CDR1 SGDLS and CDR2 YYNGEE. V shed 0 bases and J 5 bases; nucleotides not matched to a gene: 3.

This clone was seen more than once but under ten times. The chain uses TRBV30 and TRBJ1-2, with 7 bases fitting TRBD1. V lost 7 bases and J lost 5; bases outside the gene matches: 10. The CDR3 extends over 13 amino acids. Per the germline V gene, CDR1 is GTSNPN and CDR2 is SVGIG (reference sequence). In nucleotides, the CDR3 is TGTGCCTTGACCCGGGACAGTGTTTATGGCTACACCTTC. Its translation: CALTRDSVYGYTF.

V usage is TRBV30 and J usage is TRBJ1-1; maybe TRBD1 (6 bases). The CDR3 is 13 amino acids. The germline V gene has CDR1 GTSNPN and CDR2 SVGIG (reference sequence). V was clipped by 3 bases and J by 2 bases, with 10 bases between them. The CDR3 nucleotides read TGTGCCTGGAGGGGGGACATAAACACTGAAGCTTTCTTT. This codes for CAWRGDINTEAFF. Complete variable domain (other parts from reference TRBV30 and TRBJ1-1): SQTIHQWPATLVQPVGSPLSLECTVEGTSNPNLYWYRQAAGRGLQLLFYSVGIGQISSEVPQNLSASRPQDRQFILSSKKLLLSDSGFYLCAWRGDINTEAFFGQGTRLTVV.

This clone has a single count. V usage is TRBV5-8 and J usage is TRBJ1-2; TRBD1 agrees at 7 bases. The germline V gene has CDR1 SGHTS and CDR2 YDEGEE. This CDR3 has 15 residues. Trimming took 0 bases from V and 4 from J; bases not matched to a gene: 6. CDR3 protein: CASSLENRGSYGYTF. The CDR3, as DNA: TGTGCCAGCAGCTTGGAGAACAGGGGTTCCTATGGCTACACCTTC.

This chain uses TRBV6-4 with TRBJ2-2; possible D gene TRBD1, 5 bases. The CDR3 has 14 amino acids. V was cut by 4 bases and J by 5 bases, with 11 bases left in between. Germline CDR1 is MRHNA and CDR2 is SNTAGT. The CDR3 region is CASSASPGTGELFF. CDR3 sequence (DNA): TGTGCCAGCAGTGCCAGCCCAGGGACCGGGGAGCTGTTTTTT.

The rearrangement uses TRBV5-1 and TRBJ2-3; 10 nucleotides agree with TRBD2. This CDR3 is built from 19 residues. The V gene end was trimmed by 4 bases and the J gene end by 0 bases; junction bases not matched to a gene: 14. The germline CDR1 and CDR2 sequences are SGHRS and YFSETQ. CDR3 in DNA: TGCGCCAGCAGCCGAGCGGGGGGACTAGCGATGGCTAGCACAGATACGCAGTATTTT. It yields the protein CASSRAGGLAMASTDTQYF.

This chain joins TRBV18 and TRBJ2-7, with TRBD1 identical over 8 bases. After removal of 2 bases from V and 4 bases from J, the junction contained 7 bases not matched to a gene. CDR3 size: 15 residues. Looked up from germline, CDR1 is KGHSH and CDR2 is LQKENI. CDR3 bases: TGTGCCAGCTCACCAGGGGGCCAGGGGGCTTACGAGCAGTACTTC. It translates to CASSPGGQGAYEQYF.

This chain connects TRBV7-2 to TRBJ1-1; possible D gene TRBD1, 5 bases. Trimming took off 8 bases at V and 3 bases at J, with 16 bases between the two ends. The length of the CDR3 is 14 residues. CDR1 is SGHTA, CDR2 FQGNSA, per germline. The CDR3 DNA is TGTGCCAGCGGCAGCAGGGCGGCGTACACTGAAGCTTTCTTT. Amino acid sequence: CASGSRAAYTEAFF.

This sequence joins TRBV6-1 and TRBJ2-7; D might be TRBD2 (6 bases). This CDR3 is built from 15 residues. The ends were cut back, 5 bases at V and 2 bases at J, with 16 bases in the middle. CDR1 and CDR2 from the germline V gene are MNHNS and SASEGT. As DNA, the CDR3 is TGTGCCAGCAGTCCTCGCTCGGACTACGCCTACGAGCAGTACTTC. It is translated as CASSPRSDYAYEQYF.

The V and J genes are TRBV6-6 and TRBJ1-3, with D hard to call. Trimming pared 0 bases from V and 8 bases from J, leaving 14 bases between. The CDR3 sequence is 15 residues long. Germline CDR1 and CDR2: MNHNY and SVGAGI (reference sequence). The CDR3 nucleotides read TGTGCCAGCAGTTACTCCGCGGAGAGGGCTTACACCATATATTTT. Translation: CASSYSAERAYTIYF.

The rearrangement joins TRBV2 to TRBJ2-2; 8 bases align to TRBD1. After removal of 5 bases from V and 4 bases from J, the junction contained 6 bases not matched to a gene. Germline CDR1 reads SNHLY; CDR2 reads FYNNEI. This CDR3 comprises 15 residues. This CDR3 is CASSQGQGRTGELFF. DNA of the CDR3: TGTGCCAGCAGTCAAGGACAGGGACGCACCGGGGAGCTGTTTTTT.

This clone has a single count. The genes are TRBV6-1 and TRBJ1-2; D call uncertain. Germline V gene data show CDR1 as MNHNS and CDR2 as SASEGT. The CDR3 runs 14 residues. V lost 2 bases, J lost 4 bases, and 11 bases lay in between. This chain's CDR3 is CASSEIVDFYGYTF. As DNA, the CDR3 is TGTGCCAGCAGTGAAATCGTAGACTTCTATGGCTACACCTTC.

The chain recombines TRBV9 with TRBJ2-7; TRBD1 matches at 7 bases. The CDR3 runs 15 residues. Germline V gives CDR1 SGDLS, CDR2 YYNGEE. J lost 0 bases, V lost 0 bases, and 3 bases had no gene match. The CDR3 bases are TGTGCCAGCAGCGTAGGGACAGGAAACTCCTACGAGCAGTACTTC. This sequence encodes CASSVGTGNSYEQYF.

The genes are TRBV18 and TRBJ1-1; D gene unclear. Per germline, CDR1 KGHSH and CDR2 LQKENI. V lost 3 bases and J 10 bases, leaving 21 bases between the germline ends. The CDR3 is 15 residues long. The CDR3 sequence: CASSPVLEGVVRAFF. For the CDR3, the DNA is TGTGCCAGCTCACCCGTCCTCGAGGGAGTGGTGAGAGCTTTCTTT.

This clone was detected only a few times. The chain is built from TRBV19 and TRBJ2-7; tentative D call: TRBD2 (6 bases). CDR1 is LNHDA, CDR2 SQIVND, per germline (reference sequence). The CDR3 extends over 14 amino acids. With 3 bases removed from V and 1 base from J, the gap between germline ends came to 10 bases. The CDR3 DNA is TGTGCCAGTAGTATGTGGAGGGGTTCCTACGAGCAGTACTTC. It encodes CASSMWRGSYEQYF.

The chain is built from TRBV10-3 and TRBJ2-3; the D gene is possibly TRBD2 (6 bases). CDR1 and CDR2 (germline): ENHRY, SYGVKD. CDR3 length equals 15 residues. Trimming removed 7 bases from V and 3 bases from J, with 17 bases in between. The CDR3 spells CAIKNGAGRTDTQYF. The CDR3 nucleotides are TGTGCCATCAAGAATGGGGCGGGAAGGACAGATACGCAGTATTTT.

This clone appeared once. This sequence joins TRBV6-6 and TRBJ2-7, with TRBD1 matching over 9 bases. Per the germline V gene, CDR1 is MNHNY and CDR2 is SVGAGI (reference sequence). V shed 2 bases and J 3 bases; nucleotides not matched to a gene: 2. The CDR3 has 14 amino acids. For the CDR3, the DNA is TGTGCCAGCAGTTACCGGACAGGGGACTACGAGCAGTACTTC. It encodes CASSYRTGDYEQYF.

Concerning this clone: Other DNA sequences within the sample encode an identical CDR3. The V call is TRBV7-9, the J call TRBJ2-2; TRBD1 matches 7 bases. V dropped 6 bases and J dropped 3; count of bases not matched to a gene: 4. The CDR3 has 14 residues. Germline V gene data show CDR1 as SEHNR and CDR2 as FQNEAQ (reference sequence). The CDR3 region has the DNA TGTGCCAGCAGGGGGCAGGGGGACACCGGGGAGCTGTTTTTT. It yields the protein CASRGQGDTGELFF. The whole variable domain, filled in from reference TRBV7-9 and TRBJ2-2, reads DTGVSQNPRHKITKRGQNVTFRCDPISEHNRLYWYRQTLGQGPEFLTYFQNEAQLEKSRLLSDRFSAERPKGSFSTLEIQRTEQGDSAMYLCASRGQGDTGELFFGEGSRLTVL.

This chain joins TRBV5-6 and TRBJ2-1; 7 nucleotides line up with TRBD2. J was trimmed by 6 bases and V by 4 bases; bases with no gene match: 13. This CDR3 spans 16 amino acids. Looked up from germline, CDR1 is SGHDT and CDR2 is YYEEEE. The CDR3 region has the DNA TGTGCCAGCAGCAATCTTGTGGGGGAGGGCCCCAATGAGCAGTTCTTC. Amino acids: CASSNLVGEGPNEQFF. The whole variable domain, filled in from reference TRBV5-6 and TRBJ2-1, reads DAGVTQSPTHLIKTRGQQVTLRCSPKSGHDTVSWYQQALGQGPQFIFQYYEEEERQRGNFPDRFSGHQFPNYSSELNVNALLLGDSALYLCASSNLVGEGPNEQFFGPGTRLTVL.